This TCR beta chain was sequenced in a study of blood T cell repertoires in COVID-19 (dated by TCRdb to about 2020). General notes on the study: Samples covering the acute and convalescent phases of COVID-19 were provided by collaborators in the United States, Italy and Spain. The material from the prospective study consisted of cDNA or gDNA derived from T cells, B-cell-depleted T cells, or PBMCs. Subjects who had been exposed to COVID-19, were actively infected with it, or had recovered from it provided the deeply sampled blood TCRbeta repertoires that made up the dataset. A freely available public database, intended as a resource for researchers studying the immune response to SARS-CoV-2, is where the repertoires were released. The samples were drawn from two sources: the first 160 participants of the ongoing ImmuneRACE study, and 1,000 to 1,500 subjects contributed by 6 global collaborators. The sample metadata nearly always contained a de-identified subject ID, COVID-19 status, age in years and sex. Where available, HLA class I and class II types were taken from metadata supplied by the sample provider and were not determined by assay-based typing.

Study-wide findings and limitations: How much clinical and demographic metadata was included differed by source and by participant, and the metadata was provided uncurated.

The immunoSEQ Assay, a bias-controlled multiplex PCR, was used to amplify TCRbeta CDR3 regions from genomic DNA. Per the source publication's procedure: Nucleated cell counts per sample were estimated from amplification of reference gene primers within the assay. To quantify the absolute abundance of each unique TCRbeta CDR3 rearrangement, sequence reads were collapsed and filtered. For each sample, productive Simpson clonality was calculated as the square root of Simpson's diversity index across productive rearrangements. What TCRdb holds here is the immuneACCESS table cut down to in-frame rearrangements. Part of the clones is not present; checked against another copy, under half of the missing clones reflect an unresolved V gene, and the others are unexplained. Clone size and the V and J calls come from that table; the DNA yielded D and trimming. The sample yields 120,000 to 150,000 clones; around four fifths were counted once. The ten largest clones add up to around 3.1% of the sample.

As regards this clone: Its antigen is not yet known. Nothing much larger sits one base from this clone, and base qualities are not available.

Collaborating institutions collected whole blood in K2EDTA tubes following their own protocols. Collaborator samples were shipped for TCRbeta analysis as frozen whole blood, isolated PBMCs, or DNA extracted from either sample type. CDR1 is given as MNHEY and CDR2 as SVGEGT, both from the germline V gene. V loses 4 bases, J loses 0 bases, and the germline ends lie 9 bases apart. The CDR3 numbers 14 residues from cysteine through phenylalanine. The read is trimmed to its CDR3 DNA, 42 bases read in frame from base 1. The TCR was taken from a woman between 40 and 50 years old with active or convalescent COVID-19. Rearrangement joined TRBV6-2 or TRBV6-3 to TRBJ1-1; matching of 5 bases hints at TRBD1 as the D gene. The material sequenced was peripheral blood. Here is the DNA: TGTGCCAGCAGTTTCAGACAGATGAACACTGAAGCTTTCTTT. Its protein is CASSFRQMNTEAFF.